This T cell receptor (beta chain) was sequenced for a study of T cell responses to AZD1222 COVID-19 vaccine. For the study at large: The analysis combined second doses at about 4 or about 12 weeks.

Study-wide findings and caveats: Unmutated variant regions reportedly attract nearly half of all spike-specific TCRs. Only after the peak T cell response were repertoires sampled.

Profiling relied on immunoSEQ multiplex PCR, and the TCRdb table lists in-frame clones only, not all of them. The repertoire includes about 110,000 clones, 87% of them detected once, and about 10% sits in the top ten. Germline assignment: CDR1 SGHTS and CDR2 YDEGEE. Trimming stripped 0 bases from V and 4 bases from J, with 16 bases between. This CDR3 is 16 amino acids long. Concerning this clone: Its antigen is not identified.

Specimen: peripheral blood, collected on day 0 of AZD1222 vaccination. The rearrangement uses TRBV5-8 and TRBJ1-2, with a tentative D call TRBD1 (5 bases). This TCR was recovered from an adult in good health. In DNA form, the CDR3 reads TGTGCCAGCAGCTTGGGAGCCGGGACCGCGCTCTATGGCTACACCTTC. Amino acids: CASSLGAGTALYGYTF. Variable domain in full (rest from reference TRBV5-8 and TRBJ1-2): EAGVTQSPTHLIKTRGQQATLRCSPISGHTSVYWYQQALGLGLQFLLWYDEGEERNRGNFPPRFSGRQFPNYSSELNVNALELEDSALYLCASSLGAGTALYGYTFGSGTRLTVV.